A single sample is the source of the 30 T cell receptor beta chains below, sequenced in a study of OX40 agonist ivuxolimab in advanced cancers. Method: immunoSEQ multiplex PCR; TCRdb's copy keeps in-frame clones and lacks some. This table has around 150,000 clones, about 93% appearing once. Sample: CD4+ or CD8+ T cells sorted from blood, taken in a trial of the OX40 agonist ivuxolimab. These receptors were collected from an adult with an advanced solid tumor such as melanoma, head and neck, liver or kidney cancer.

This chain uses TRBV28 with TRBJ2-3, with TRBD2 identical over 8 bases. The germline gives CDR1 MDHEN, CDR2 SYDVKM. V lost 2 bases to trimming and J lost 1 base; unmatched junction nucleotides: 11. This CDR3 contains 18 residues. Here the CDR3 DNA reads TGTGCCAGCAGTTTAGGGCTAGCGGGCTACCGTCGCACAGATACGCAGTATTTT. Its protein is CASSLGLAGYRRTDTQYF.

The CDR3: CASSHSGSSYNEQFF. In nucleotides, the CDR3 is TGTGCCAGCAGTCATAGCGGGAGCTCCTACAATGAGCAGTTCTTC. V is TRBV11-3 and J is TRBJ2-1, with TRBD2 identical over 9 bases. V was pared by 6 bases and J by 0 bases, with 3 bases of the junction left unmatched. Germline V CDR1 and CDR2: SGHNT, YENEEA. The CDR3 has 15 residues.

This chain links TRBV19 with TRBJ1-5; tentative D call: TRBD1 (5 bases). Trimming removed 10 bases at V and 2 bases at J, with 15 bases between. This CDR3 spans 14 amino acids. Germline V gene data show CDR1 as LNHDA and CDR2 as SQIVND (reference sequence). Here the CDR3 reads CATWGGRGNQPQHF. The CDR3 nucleotides read TGTGCCACTTGGGGCGGTAGGGGCAATCAGCCCCAGCATTTT. Looking up the rest from reference TRBV19 and TRBJ1-5 gives the full variable domain: DGGITQSPKYLFRKEGQNVTLSCEQNLNHDAMYWYRQDPGQGLRLIYYSQIVNDFQKGDIAEGYSVSREKKESFPLTVTSAQKNPTAFYLCATWGGRGNQPQHFGDGTRLSIL.

The rearrangement joins TRBV11-2 to TRBJ2-7, with TRBD2 identical over 10 bases. The CDR3 contains 16 residues. Germline V gene lookup returns CDR1 SGHAT and CDR2 FQNNGV. Unmatched junction bases numbered 8, after V lost 1 base and J lost 5 bases. As DNA, the CDR3 is TGTGCCAGCAGCTTAGCCCGTTCTAGCGGGAGTAACGAGCAGTACTTC. It specifies CASSLARSSGSNEQYF.

The CDR3 DNA follows: TGTGCCAGTAGTCCGGGACAGGGAAGGGAGACCCAGTACTTC. Protein product: CASSPGQGRETQYF. The chain is built from TRBV19 and TRBJ2-5; 9 positions agree with TRBD1. CDR1 LNHDA and CDR2 SQIVND come from the germline V gene (reference sequence). The CDR3 length is 14 residues. The trim removed 5 bases at V and 5 bases at J, leaving 6 bases unmatched.

V is TRBV11-1 and J is TRBJ1-5; D gene unclear. Deletions cut 5 bases from V and 6 bases from J, with 11 bases between. This CDR3 contains 13 residues. From germline, CDR1 is SGHAT and CDR2 FQDESV (reference sequence). For the CDR3, the DNA is TGTGCCAGCAGCCAACTCACGGGTCAGCCCCAGCATTTT. Translated: CASSQLTGQPQHF.

This clone showed up just a few times. The J gene is TRBJ1-6, the V gene TRBV19; tentative D call: TRBD1 (6 bases). This CDR3 contains 16 residues. The V gene lost 3 bases and the J gene lost 2 bases, with 11 bases spanning the gap. The germline gives CDR1 LNHDA, CDR2 SQIVND (reference sequence). As DNA, the CDR3 is TGTGCCAGTAGTATGACAGGCATCACCTATAATTCACCCCTCCACTTT. Its protein product is CASSMTGITYNSPLHF.

V and J are TRBV6-1 and TRBJ1-5; possibly TRBD1 for D (5 bases). Trimming shortened V by 2 bases and J by 0 bases, and 11 bases separated the two germline ends. Germline values: CDR1 MNHNS, CDR2 SASEGT. The CDR3 sequence is 16 residues long. The CDR3 DNA is TGTGCCAGCAGTGAATACCCAGGGAATAGCAATCAGCCCCAGCATTTT. It is translated as CASSEYPGNSNQPQHF.

The genes are TRBV28 and TRBJ1-4; D is ambiguous. The CDR3 has 12 amino acids. Trimming removed 10 bases from V and 11 bases from J, with 17 bases in between. Germline V CDR1 and CDR2: MDHEN, SYDVKM. CDR3 sequence: CATKRGVGKLFF. The CDR3, as DNA: TGTGCCACCAAACGGGGTGTCGGGAAACTGTTTTTT. Filled out from reference TRBV28 and TRBJ1-4, the complete variable domain reads DVKVTQSSRYLVKRTGEKVFLECVQDMDHENMFWYRQDPGLGLRLIYFSYDVKMKEKGDIPEGYSVSREKKERFSLILESASTNQTSMYLCATKRGVGKLFFGSGTQLSVL.

The rearrangement links TRBV5-1 to TRBJ2-2; 11 bases are shared with TRBD2. Germline values: CDR1 SGHRS, CDR2 YFSETQ. Trimming took 0 bases from V and 7 from J; bases not matched to a gene: 8. The CDR3 has 17 amino acids. CDR3 in DNA: TGCGCCAGCAGCTTGGTTCTGGCTAGCGGGAGGTTCGGGGAGCTGTTTTTT. It codes for CASSLVLASGRFGELFF.

The gene calls are TRBV6-6 and TRBJ2-3; D gene unclear. Germline V gene sequence: CDR1 MNHNY, CDR2 SVGAGI (reference sequence). The CDR3 contains 16 residues. V lost 0 bases to trimming and J lost 0 bases, with 10 bases between them. The chain's CDR3 is CASSYSKASSTDTQYF. DNA of the CDR3: TGTGCCAGCAGTTACTCGAAGGCCTCTAGCACAGATACGCAGTATTTT.

The rearrangement uses TRBV6-1 and TRBJ2-7, with TRBD1 as a possible D gene (5 bases). Germline CDR1 MNHNS, CDR2 SASEGT. The CDR3 consists of 11 residues. V was cut by 6 bases and J by 3 bases, with 6 bases left in between. The CDR3 DNA sequence: TGTGCCAGCAGCAGGGTCTACGAGCAGTACTTC. This gives the protein CASSRVYEQYF.

J is TRBJ1-4 and V is TRBV7-9; no clear D gene. CDR3 length: 13 residues. Trimming stripped 3 bases from V and 8 bases from J, with 10 bases between. Germline V gives CDR1 SEHNR, CDR2 FQNEAQ (reference sequence). The CDR3 region is CASSFPPGEKLFF. CDR3 sequence (DNA): TGTGCCAGCAGCTTTCCCCCGGGAGAAAAACTGTTTTTT.

The chain is built from TRBV5-1 and TRBJ1-2, with TRBD1 as a possible D gene (6 bases). The V end was cut by 0 bases, the J end by 0 bases, with 6 bases between. Germline CDR1 SGHRS, CDR2 YFSETQ. This CDR3 region has 14 residues. CDR3 residues: CASSLGTANYGYTF. CDR3 bases: TGCGCCAGCAGCTTGGGGACAGCTAACTATGGCTACACCTTC.

This clone was seen a single time. The chain has TRBV4-2 and TRBJ2-5; no clear D gene. This CDR3 comprises 14 residues. Germline assignment: CDR1 LGHNA and CDR2 YNFKEQ. The V end was cut by 1 base, the J end by 2 bases, with 8 bases between. CDR3 loop: CASSQVNRQETQYF. Here the CDR3 DNA reads TGTGCCAGCAGCCAAGTGAACAGACAAGAGACCCAGTACTTC.

This chain uses TRBV6-5 with TRBJ1-2; perhaps TRBD1 as D (5 bases). The V end lost 5 bases, the J end lost 4 bases, and 14 bases lay between the germline ends. There are 14 residues in the CDR3. Germline CDR1 reads MNHEY; CDR2 reads SVGAGI. CDR3 residues: CASSPYMGGYGYTF. The CDR3 nucleotides are TGTGCCAGCAGTCCTTACATGGGGGGCTATGGCTACACCTTC.

The rearrangement links TRBV5-8 to TRBJ1-1, with a tentative D call TRBD1 (5 bases). This CDR3 has 15 amino acids. Germline V CDR1 and CDR2: SGHTS, YDEGEE. V was pared by 4 bases and J by 4 bases, with 17 bases between. The CDR3 bases are TGTGCCAGCAGCACACCCACAAGGGGAATCACTGAAGCTTTCTTT. Translation gives CASSTPTRGITEAFF.

The gene calls are TRBV18 and TRBJ2-2, with D hard to call. Germline CDR1 KGHSH, CDR2 LQKENI. V was clipped by 3 bases and J by 7 bases, with 12 bases between them. The CDR3 is made up of 14 amino acids. CDR3 nucleotides: TGTGCCAGCTCACCGAACCCTTTCGGCGGGGAGCTGTTTTTT. Translated, it gives CASSPNPFGGELFF.

V is TRBV5-5 and J is TRBJ2-5; 10 nucleotides align to TRBD2. The J call may be incorrect, as the DNA end agrees better with TRBJ2-7. Germline CDR1 is SGHKS and CDR2 is YYEKEE (reference sequence). The CDR3 sequence is 17 residues long. The CDR3, as DNA: TGTGCCACCGCCCGGAGGCCTAGCGGGGGACTCTCCTACGAGCAGTACTTC. Residues: CATARRPSGGLSYEQYF.

This rearrangement joins TRBV5-5 to TRBJ1-2; a weak D match, TRBD1 (5 bases). Trimming pared 1 base from V and 6 bases from J, leaving 13 bases between. Per the germline V gene, CDR1 is SGHKS and CDR2 is YYEKEE (reference sequence). The CDR3 contains 14 residues. In DNA, the CDR3 is TGTGCCAGCAGCTTGCCCGGGACTGGGCATGGCTACACCTTC. Encoded protein: CASSLPGTGHGYTF.

The rearrangement links TRBV19 to TRBJ1-2, with D possibly being TRBD1 (6 bases). The CDR3 has 14 residues. The germline V and J ends were trimmed by 6 bases and 7 bases, with 18 bases remaining between them. Germline CDR1 LNHDA, CDR2 SQIVND (reference sequence). The CDR3 loop reads CASSGTPPAGGYTF. In DNA, the CDR3 is TGTGCCAGTAGCGGGACACCCCCGGCGGGTGGCTACACCTTC.

This clone appeared once. V is TRBV7-2 and J is TRBJ2-7; unclear D gene. Germline loops: CDR1 SGHTA, CDR2 FQGNSA. V lost 0 bases and J lost 4, with 10 bases in between. This CDR3 has 14 residues. For the CDR3, the DNA is TGTGCCAGCAGCTTAGCGCCCAGCGATTACGAGCAGTACTTC. Its protein product is CASSLAPSDYEQYF.

This clone was detected once. The chain carries TRBV7-2 and TRBJ2-5; TRBD2 matches 7 bases. Germline lookup yields CDR1 SGHTA and CDR2 FQGNSA. CDR3 length: 16 residues. Losses at the gene ends were 3 bases for V and 4 bases for J; bases not matched to a gene: 11. The CDR3 is CASSFYPRGGAETQYF. CDR3 in DNA: TGTGCCAGCAGCTTCTACCCTAGGGGAGGGGCAGAGACCCAGTACTTC.

V usage is TRBV7-9 and J usage is TRBJ2-7; the match to TRBD1 covers 8 bases. V was pared by 5 bases and J by 4 bases, with 7 bases of the junction left unmatched. The CDR3 sequence is 14 residues long. Germline loops: CDR1 SEHNR, CDR2 FQNEAQ (reference sequence). In DNA, the CDR3 is TGTGCCAGCAGCCTAAATACAGGGGGGTACGAGCAGTACTTC. Translated, it gives CASSLNTGGYEQYF.

This chain joins TRBV9 and TRBJ2-2; D is undetermined. V dropped 3 bases and J dropped 6 bases, with 9 bases sitting between them. CDR3 length: 13 residues. CDR1 and CDR2 (germline): SGDLS, YYNGEE. The CDR3 reads CASSAPEPGELFF. Written as DNA, the CDR3 is TGTGCCAGCAGCGCCCCCGAACCCGGGGAGCTGTTTTTT.

The V gene is TRBV27, the J gene TRBJ1-2, with D perhaps matching TRBD1 (6 bases). The CDR3 covers 13 residues. Germline V gene sequence: CDR1 MNHEY, CDR2 SMNVEV (reference sequence). The V end was cut by 1 base, the J end by 4 bases, with 7 bases between. The CDR3 bases are TGTGCCAGCAGTTTATTACAGGGCTATGGCTACACCTTC. Translated: CASSLLQGYGYTF.

The chain joins TRBV7-2 to TRBJ2-7, with TRBD1 identical over 7 bases. Germline values: CDR1 SGHTA, CDR2 FQGNSA. Trimming removed 10 bases from V and 3 bases from J; junction bases left unmatched: 9. This CDR3 has 13 residues. Here the CDR3 reads CATTTGPVYEQYF. Written as DNA, the CDR3 is TGTGCCACCACGACAGGGCCCGTCTACGAGCAGTACTTC.

This chain joins TRBV28 and TRBJ2-7, with D possibly TRBD1 on 6 matching bases. Germline assignment: CDR1 MDHEN and CDR2 SYDVKM. V lost 3 bases to trimming and J lost 1 base, with 19 bases between them. The CDR3 spans 17 residues. Here the CDR3 DNA reads TGTGCCAGCAGTTTTCCCCTACCAGGGGAAGAATCCTACGAGCAGTACTTC. The encoded protein is CASSFPLPGEESYEQYF.

The J gene is TRBJ2-3, the V gene TRBV11-2, with 9 bases that match TRBD1. Losses at the gene ends were 6 bases for V and 3 bases for J; bases not matched to a gene: 4. This CDR3 region has 14 residues. Germline loops: CDR1 SGHAT, CDR2 FQNNGV. CDR3 nucleotide sequence: TGTGCCAGCAGACAGGGGGCGTCGACAGATACGCAGTATTTT. It yields the protein CASRQGASTDTQYF. Looking up the rest from reference TRBV11-2 and TRBJ2-3 gives the full variable domain: EAGVAQSPRYKIIEKRQSVAFWCNPISGHATLYWYQQILGQGPKLLIQFQNNGVVDDSQLPKDRFSAERLKGVDSTLKIQPAKLEDSAVYLCASRQGASTDTQYFGPGTRLTVL.

V gene TRBV7-2 combines with J gene TRBJ1-1; D remains unclear. The CDR3 contains 12 residues. V gave up 5 bases and J gave up 7 bases, with 11 bases separating them. CDR1 is SGHTA, CDR2 FQGNSA, per germline. CDR3 region: CASSPSSVEAFF. The CDR3 DNA reads as TGTGCCAGCAGCCCATCATCTGTTGAAGCTTTCTTT.